A selection of T cell receptor beta chains follows, all from one sample in a study of patients and donors after allogeneic stem cell transplantation. Each CDR3 protein gets one entry after TCRdb re-called the RT-PCR reads with MiXCR. The table lists about a million distinct CDR3 sequences, around 17% of them singletons, with 6% in the top ten. Material: blood, either unsorted or a sorted T cell fraction (not recorded which). These receptor sequences come from a human donor who was either an allogeneic HSCT recipient or a stem cell or donor lymphocyte infusion donor (not recorded which). It is not recorded whose cells these are; they may come from a transplant donor. Each CDR3 is given with its conserved first and last residue.

J gene	V gene	CDR3 protein
TRBJ1-5	TRBV21-1	CASSNSGNSNQPQHF
TRBJ2-1	TRBV12-3/TRBV12-4	CASSPGGGYNEQFF
TRBJ2-2	TRBV7-3	CASSQIGSGGELFF
TRBJ2-1	TRBV19	CASSGGILYNEQFF
TRBJ2-3	TRBV30	CAWSRDAGATQYF
TRBJ1-6	TRBV4-1	CASSQDWDRVFLPLHF
TRBJ1-1	TRBV5-1	CASSALTPMNTEAFF
TRBJ2-2	TRBV11-2	CASSFKTGELFF
TRBJ2-5	TRBV7-2	CASRSIDSRETQYF
TRBJ2-5	TRBV9	CASSVSGSGETQYF
TRBJ2-3	TRBV5-1	CASSPPGKEGTDTQYF
TRBJ1-5	TRBV20-1	CSASSQGNQPQHF
TRBJ1-1	TRBV14	CASSQGTKAFF
TRBJ2-3	TRBV3-1	CASSQWKGADTDTQYF
TRBJ2-2	TRBV7-3	CASSLTRANTGELFF
TRBJ2-1	TRBV19	CASSIVPGQYNEQFF
TRBJ1-1	TRBV4-1	CASSQEPDLGPNTEAFF
TRBJ2-1	TRBV12-3/TRBV12-4	CASSLTPYNEQFF
TRBJ2-1	TRBV18	CASSGTGAGNEQFF
TRBJ2-7	TRBV7-6	CASSLGSGLGEQYF
TRBJ1-1	TRBV2	CASRKGGANTEAFF
TRBJ2-5	TRBV6-5	CASSYDAEETQYF
TRBJ2-3	TRBV6-1	CASMTTASTDTQYF
TRBJ1-2	TRBV9	CASSGPPRTGTNYGYTF
TRBJ2-3	TRBV12-3/TRBV12-4	CASSFRRARSSTDTQYF
TRBJ2-2	TRBV20-1	CSARDSGGLAGGGTGELFF
TRBJ2-5	TRBV29-1	CSVVGTAEIGTQYF
TRBJ1-2	TRBV30	CACVGQEYGYTF
TRBJ1-5	TRBV29-1	CSVEDGGGQPQHF
TRBJ2-7	TRBV2	CASRRTDSGRVSSYEQYF
TRBJ2-1	TRBV6-1	CASSSQRELWNEQFF
TRBJ1-2	TRBV6-6	CASSYSVQYTF
TRBJ1-4	TRBV20-1	CSARASGLKGATNEKLFF
TRBJ2-7	TRBV2	CASIEDGGTLRYEQYF
TRBJ2-1	TRBV12-3/TRBV12-4	CASSLAGTYNNEQFF
TRBJ2-7	TRBV28	CASTGYLDAYEQYF
TRBJ1-1	TRBV30	CAWSGAVTEAFF
TRBJ1-1	TRBV29-1	CSVTGVTEAFF
TRBJ2-7	TRBV15	CATSGRDRGHEQYF
TRBJ2-7	TRBV20-1	CSARGGLAKFYEQYF
TRBJ1-2	TRBV10-3	CAIRATGGSDGYTF
TRBJ2-7	TRBV5-1	CASSIGQGALYEQYF
TRBJ2-3	TRBV6-5	CASSYERKTDTQYF
TRBJ2-2	TRBV29-1	CSVAPLRSTGELFF
TRBJ2-7	TRBV20-1	CSARIPGAGAANEQYF
TRBJ1-5	TRBV10-3	CAIRSPQGEAQHF
TRBJ2-1	TRBV12-3/TRBV12-4	CASSLARQFF
TRBJ1-2	TRBV25-1	CASSEYRGANYGYTF
TRBJ2-1	TRBV20-1	CSARRKGSEQFF
TRBJ2-3	TRBV5-6	CASSSLAGVADTQYF
TRBJ2-5	TRBV5-1	CASSATGSWGETQYF
TRBJ1-4	TRBV12-3/TRBV12-4	CASRRGQGAPFNEKLFF
TRBJ2-7	TRBV20-1	CSASRPSSYEQYF
TRBJ2-1	TRBV7-3	CASSLGRARLSPYNEQFF
TRBJ2-3	TRBV2	CATMGGAGVGPDTQYF
TRBJ2-3	TRBV7-8	CASSPRGSSGTQYF
TRBJ2-3	TRBV12-3/TRBV12-4	CASRGQGMGTQYF
TRBJ1-2	TRBV6-5	CASRDEIYGYTF
TRBJ1-5	TRBV19	CASSIGDRANQPQHF
TRBJ2-5	TRBV9	CASSVPPLAGAQETQYF